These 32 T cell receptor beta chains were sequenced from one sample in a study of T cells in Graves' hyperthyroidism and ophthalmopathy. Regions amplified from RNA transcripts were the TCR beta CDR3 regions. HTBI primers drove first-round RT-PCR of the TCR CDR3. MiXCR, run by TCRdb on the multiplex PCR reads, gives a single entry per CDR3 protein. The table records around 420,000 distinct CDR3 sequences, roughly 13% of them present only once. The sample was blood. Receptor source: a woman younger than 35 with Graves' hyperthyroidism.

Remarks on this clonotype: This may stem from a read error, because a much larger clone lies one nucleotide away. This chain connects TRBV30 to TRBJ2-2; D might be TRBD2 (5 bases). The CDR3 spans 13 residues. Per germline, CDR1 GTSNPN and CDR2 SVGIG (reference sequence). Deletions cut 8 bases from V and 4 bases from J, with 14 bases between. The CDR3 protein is CAGWVRGTGELFF. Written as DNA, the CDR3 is TGTGCCGGTTGGGTCCGGGGCACCGGGGAGCTGTTTTTT.

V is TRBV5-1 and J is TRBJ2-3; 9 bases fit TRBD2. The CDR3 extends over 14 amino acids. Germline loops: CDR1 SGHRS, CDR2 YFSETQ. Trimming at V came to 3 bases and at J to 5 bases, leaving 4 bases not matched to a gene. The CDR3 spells CASSWGLARDTQYF. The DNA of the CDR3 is TGCGCCAGCAGCTGGGGACTAGCAAGAGATACGCAGTATTTT.

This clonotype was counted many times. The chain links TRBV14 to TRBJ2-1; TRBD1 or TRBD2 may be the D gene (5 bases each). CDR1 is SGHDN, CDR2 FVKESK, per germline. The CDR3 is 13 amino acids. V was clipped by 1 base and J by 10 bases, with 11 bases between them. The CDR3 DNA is TGTGCCAGCAGCCAAGGAGGGGTGCTCGAGCAGTTCTTC. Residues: CASSQGGVLEQFF.

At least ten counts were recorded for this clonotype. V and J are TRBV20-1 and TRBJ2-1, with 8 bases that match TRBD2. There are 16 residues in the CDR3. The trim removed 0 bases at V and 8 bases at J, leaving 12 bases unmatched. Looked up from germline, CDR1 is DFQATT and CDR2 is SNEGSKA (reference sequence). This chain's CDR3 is CSARDVAQRESYEQFF. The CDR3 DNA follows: TGCAGTGCTAGAGATGTGGCCCAGCGGGAGTCGTATGAGCAGTTCTTC.

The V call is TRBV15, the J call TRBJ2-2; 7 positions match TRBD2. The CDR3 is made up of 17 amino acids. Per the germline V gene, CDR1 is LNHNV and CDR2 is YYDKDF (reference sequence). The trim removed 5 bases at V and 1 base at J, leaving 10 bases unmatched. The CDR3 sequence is CATSLRDTSVNTGELFF. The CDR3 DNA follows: TGTGCCACCAGCCTCAGGGATACTAGCGTGAACACCGGGGAGCTGTTTTTT.

The CDR3 region is CASSEDHNTEAFF. The CDR3 DNA is TGTGCCAGCAGTGAAGACCATAACACTGAAGCTTTCTTT. The gene calls are TRBV25-1 and TRBJ1-1; no definite D call. The germline gives CDR1 MGHDK, CDR2 SYGVNS. The CDR3 has 13 residues. Between the trimmed V and J ends, which lost 2 bases and 2 bases, there was a span of 6 bases.

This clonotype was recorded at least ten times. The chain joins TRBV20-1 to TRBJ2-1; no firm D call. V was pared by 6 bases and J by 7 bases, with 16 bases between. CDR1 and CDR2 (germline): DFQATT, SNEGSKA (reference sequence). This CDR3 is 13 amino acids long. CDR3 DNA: TGCAGTGCCTCCCCGGGCGCCGGGAATGAGCAGTTCTTC. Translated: CSASPGAGNEQFF.

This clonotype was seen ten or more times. CDR3 in amino acids: CSVRGSVTEAFF. Written as DNA, the CDR3 is TGCAGCGTCAGGGGGAGCGTCACTGAAGCTTTCTTT. This chain connects TRBV29-1 to TRBJ1-1; 7 nucleotides align to TRBD1. Per germline, CDR1 SQVTM and CDR2 ANQGSEA. V was clipped by 6 bases and J by 4 bases; unmatched bases: 5. The CDR3 extends over 12 amino acids.

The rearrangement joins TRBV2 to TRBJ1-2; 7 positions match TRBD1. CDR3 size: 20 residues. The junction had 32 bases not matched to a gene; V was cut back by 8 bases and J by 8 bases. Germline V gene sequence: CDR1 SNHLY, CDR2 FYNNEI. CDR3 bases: TGTGCCAGCTCACCGCTCGAGCTGGGCGGGACAGCGATCGACTTTGGCGGCTACACCTTC. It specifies CASSPLELGGTAIDFGGYTF.

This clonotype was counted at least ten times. The DNA for the CDR3 is TGTGCCAGCAGGGGGAGGGTGAACACTGAAGCTTTCTTT. Its translation is CASRGRVNTEAFF. The chain is built from TRBV2 and TRBJ1-1; D not resolved. The ends were cut back, 6 bases at V and 0 bases at J, with 8 bases in the middle. The V gene's germline CDR1 is SNHLY and CDR2 FYNNEI. The CDR3 contains 13 residues.

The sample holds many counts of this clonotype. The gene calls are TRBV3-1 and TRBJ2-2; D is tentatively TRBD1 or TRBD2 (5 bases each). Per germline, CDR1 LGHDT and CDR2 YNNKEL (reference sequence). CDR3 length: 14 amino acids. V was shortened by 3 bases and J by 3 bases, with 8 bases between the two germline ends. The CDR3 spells CASSHREYTGELFF. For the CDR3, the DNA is TGTGCCAGCAGCCACAGGGAGTACACCGGGGAGCTGTTTTTT.

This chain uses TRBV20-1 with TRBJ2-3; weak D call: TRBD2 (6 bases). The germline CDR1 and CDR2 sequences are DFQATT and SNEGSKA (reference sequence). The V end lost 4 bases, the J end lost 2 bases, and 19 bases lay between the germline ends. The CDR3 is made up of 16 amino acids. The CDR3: CSAITGTGKTTDTQYF. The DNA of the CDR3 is TGCAGTGCTATTACCGGGACTGGCAAGACCACAGATACGCAGTATTTT.

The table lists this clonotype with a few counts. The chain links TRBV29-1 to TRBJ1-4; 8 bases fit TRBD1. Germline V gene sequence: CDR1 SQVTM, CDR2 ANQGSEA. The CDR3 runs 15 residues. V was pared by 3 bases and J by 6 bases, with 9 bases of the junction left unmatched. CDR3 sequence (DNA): TGCAGCGTTGAGGGTCAGGGACAGGAGGATGAAAAACTGTTTTTT. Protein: CSVEGQGQEDEKLFF.

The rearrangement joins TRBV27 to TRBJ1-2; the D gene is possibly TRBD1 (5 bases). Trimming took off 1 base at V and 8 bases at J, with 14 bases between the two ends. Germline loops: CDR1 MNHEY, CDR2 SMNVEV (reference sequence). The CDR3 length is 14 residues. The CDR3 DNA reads TGTGCCAGCAGTTTATTTCAGGGATCGACCGGCTACACCTTC. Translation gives CASSLFQGSTGYTF.

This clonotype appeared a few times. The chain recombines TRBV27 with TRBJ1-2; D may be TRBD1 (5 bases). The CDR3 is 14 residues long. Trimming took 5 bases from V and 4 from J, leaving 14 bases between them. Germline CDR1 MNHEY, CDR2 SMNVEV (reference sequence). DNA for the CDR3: TGTGCCAGCAGTCCCCTGGGGGGGAGCTATGGCTACACCTTC. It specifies CASSPLGGSYGYTF.

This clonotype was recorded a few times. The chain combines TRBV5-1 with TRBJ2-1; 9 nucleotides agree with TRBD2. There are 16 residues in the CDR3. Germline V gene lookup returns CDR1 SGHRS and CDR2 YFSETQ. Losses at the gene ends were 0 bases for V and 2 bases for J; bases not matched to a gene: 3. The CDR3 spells CASSLEGGRAYNEQFF. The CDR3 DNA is TGCGCCAGCAGCTTGGAGGGCGGGAGGGCCTACAATGAGCAGTTCTTC.

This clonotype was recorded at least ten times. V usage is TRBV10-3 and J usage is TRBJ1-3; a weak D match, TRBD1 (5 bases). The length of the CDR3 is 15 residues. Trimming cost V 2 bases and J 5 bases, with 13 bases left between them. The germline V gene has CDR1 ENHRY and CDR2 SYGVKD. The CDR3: CAISEPGRERNTIYF. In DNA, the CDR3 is TGTGCCATCAGTGAGCCGGGACGGGAACGAAACACCATATATTTT.

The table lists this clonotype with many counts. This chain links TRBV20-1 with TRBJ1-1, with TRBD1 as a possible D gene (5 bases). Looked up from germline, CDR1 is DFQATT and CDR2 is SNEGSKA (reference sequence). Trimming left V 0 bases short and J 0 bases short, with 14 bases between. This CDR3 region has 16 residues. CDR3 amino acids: CSARDKGRAMNTEAFF. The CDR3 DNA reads TGCAGTGCTAGAGATAAGGGACGAGCAATGAACACTGAAGCTTTCTTT.

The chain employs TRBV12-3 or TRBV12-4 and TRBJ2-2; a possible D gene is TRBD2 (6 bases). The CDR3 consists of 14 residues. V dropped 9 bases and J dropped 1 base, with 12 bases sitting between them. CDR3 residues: CASWEDLNTGELFF. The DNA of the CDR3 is TGTGCCAGTTGGGAGGACCTGAACACCGGGGAGCTGTTTTTT.

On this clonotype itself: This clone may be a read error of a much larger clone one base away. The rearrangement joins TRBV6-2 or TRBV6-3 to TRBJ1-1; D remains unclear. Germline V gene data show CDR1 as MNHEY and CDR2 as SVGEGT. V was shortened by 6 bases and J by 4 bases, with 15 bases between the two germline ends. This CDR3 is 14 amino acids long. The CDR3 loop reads CASRGLSLSTEAFF. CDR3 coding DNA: TGTGCCAGCAGAGGCCTGAGCCTGAGCACTGAAGCTTTCTTT.

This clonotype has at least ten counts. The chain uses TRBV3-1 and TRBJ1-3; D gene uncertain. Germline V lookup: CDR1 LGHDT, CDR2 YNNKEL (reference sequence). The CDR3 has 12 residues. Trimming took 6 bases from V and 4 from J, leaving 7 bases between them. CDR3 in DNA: TGTGCCAGCAGAGACTCAGGAAACACCATATATTTT. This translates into CASRDSGNTIYF.

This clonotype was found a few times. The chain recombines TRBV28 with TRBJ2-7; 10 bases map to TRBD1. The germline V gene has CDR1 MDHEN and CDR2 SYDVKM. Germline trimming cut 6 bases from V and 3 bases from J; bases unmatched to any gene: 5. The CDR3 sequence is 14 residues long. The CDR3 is CASRGQGSYYEQYF. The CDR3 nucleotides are TGTGCCAGCAGGGGACAGGGGTCATACTACGAGCAGTACTTC.

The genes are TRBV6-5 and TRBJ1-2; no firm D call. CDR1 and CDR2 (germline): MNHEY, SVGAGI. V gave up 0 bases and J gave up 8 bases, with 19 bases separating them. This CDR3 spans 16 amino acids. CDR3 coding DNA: TGTGCCAGCAGTTACTCGACCCCGGGCCGCCAGCGGGGCTACACCTTC. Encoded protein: CASSYSTPGRQRGYTF.

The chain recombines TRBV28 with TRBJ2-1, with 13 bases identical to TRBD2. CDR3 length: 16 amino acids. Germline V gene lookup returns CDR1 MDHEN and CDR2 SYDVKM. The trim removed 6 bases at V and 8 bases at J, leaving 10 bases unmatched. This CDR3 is CASSSSRTSGSYEQFF. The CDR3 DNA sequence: TGTGCCAGCAGCTCGTCAAGGACTAGCGGGAGCTATGAGCAGTTCTTC.

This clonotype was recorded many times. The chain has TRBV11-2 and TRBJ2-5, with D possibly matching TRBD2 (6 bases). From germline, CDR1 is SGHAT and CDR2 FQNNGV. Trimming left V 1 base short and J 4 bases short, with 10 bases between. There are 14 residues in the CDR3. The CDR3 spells CASSLAGERETQYF. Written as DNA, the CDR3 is TGTGCCAGCAGCTTAGCGGGAGAACGAGAGACCCAGTACTTC.

The CDR3 region is CAWSGGWGSPLHF. The CDR3 DNA reads TGTGCCTGGAGTGGGGGCTGGGGCTCACCCCTCCACTTT. The chain links TRBV30 to TRBJ1-6; D might be TRBD1 (5 bases). Trimming shortened V by 1 base and J by 10 bases, and 11 bases separated the two germline ends. The CDR3 totals 13 residues. CDR1 and CDR2 (germline): GTSNPN, SVGIG (reference sequence).

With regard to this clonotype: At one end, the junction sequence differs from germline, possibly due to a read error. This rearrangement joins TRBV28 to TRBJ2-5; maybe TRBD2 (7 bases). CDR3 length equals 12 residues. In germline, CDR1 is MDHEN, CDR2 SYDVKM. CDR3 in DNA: TGTGCCAGCAGTACCCTCGGGGGGCGGGGGAACTTC. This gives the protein CASSTLGGRGNF.

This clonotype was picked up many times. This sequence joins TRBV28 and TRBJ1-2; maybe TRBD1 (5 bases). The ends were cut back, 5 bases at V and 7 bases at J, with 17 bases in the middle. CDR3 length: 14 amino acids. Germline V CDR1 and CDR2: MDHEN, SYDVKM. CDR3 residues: CASSPRRGLGGYTF. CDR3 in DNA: TGTGCCAGCAGTCCAAGGCGGGGGTTAGGTGGCTACACCTTC.

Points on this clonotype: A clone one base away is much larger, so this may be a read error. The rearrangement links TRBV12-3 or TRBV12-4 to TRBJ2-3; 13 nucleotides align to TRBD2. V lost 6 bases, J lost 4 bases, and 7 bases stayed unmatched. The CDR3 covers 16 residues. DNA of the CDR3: TGTGCCAGCAGCCCCGGACTAGCGGGAGCGGCAGATACGCAGTATTTT. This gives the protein CASSPGLAGAADTQYF.

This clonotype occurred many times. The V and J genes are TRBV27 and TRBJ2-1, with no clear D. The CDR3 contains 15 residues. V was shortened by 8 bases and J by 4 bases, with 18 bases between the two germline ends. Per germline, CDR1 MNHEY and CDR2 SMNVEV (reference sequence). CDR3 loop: CASGETGGVYNEQFF. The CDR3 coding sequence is TGTGCCAGCGGGGAAACGGGTGGGGTTTACAATGAGCAGTTCTTC.

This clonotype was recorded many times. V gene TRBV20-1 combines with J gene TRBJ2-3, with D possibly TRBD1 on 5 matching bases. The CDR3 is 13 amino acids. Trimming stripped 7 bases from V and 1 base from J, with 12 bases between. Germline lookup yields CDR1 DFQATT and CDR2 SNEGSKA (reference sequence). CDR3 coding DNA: TGCAGTGTCAACGGCAGGGGCACAGATACGCAGTATTTT. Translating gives CSVNGRGTDTQYF.

The CDR3 sequence: CASSISGSPTGELFF. CDR3 coding DNA: TGTGCCAGTAGTATATCCGGGAGCCCCACCGGGGAGCTGTTTTTT. This chain links TRBV19 with TRBJ2-2, with D maybe TRBD2 (6 bases). This CDR3 is built from 15 residues. V shed 2 bases and J shed 4 bases, with 11 bases lying between them. Germline V gene data show CDR1 as LNHDA and CDR2 as SQIVND (reference sequence).